The 18 T cell receptor beta chains listed next were all sequenced from one sample in a study of shared clonotypes between healthy human individuals. Generated by immunoSEQ multiplex PCR, the TCRdb table keeps only in-frame clones and is missing some. The sample holds 950,000 to 1,200,000 clones; roughly 80% are singletons and the top ten take roughly 0.9%. Sample: memory CD4+ T cells from PBMCs. Subset here: CD45RA-negative fraction. These receptors were collected from a man aged 18 to 30 in good health. Some clones in this sample may be carry-over from other donors' samples.

The table lists this clone with many counts. V gene TRBV30 combines with J gene TRBJ1-5; D is uncertain. The CDR3 consists of 15 residues. The germline V gene encodes CDR1 GTSNPN and CDR2 SVGIG (reference sequence). Trimming cost V 3 bases and J 0 bases, with 12 bases left between them. CDR3 sequence (DNA): TGTGCCTGGAGGGACCCCAGACATAGCAATCAGCCCCAGCATTTT. Residues: CAWRDPRHSNQPQHF.

A single count supports this clone. The rearrangement uses TRBV30 and TRBJ2-6; 8 nucleotides align to TRBD1. This CDR3 comprises 14 residues. J was trimmed by 3 bases and V by 3 bases; bases with no gene match: 1. Germline V gives CDR1 GTSNPN, CDR2 SVGIG (reference sequence). CDR3 sequence (DNA): TGTGCCTGGAGGGACAGGGATGGGGCCAACGTCCTGACTTTC. Translated: CAWRDRDGANVLTF.

This chain joins TRBV9 and TRBJ2-3, with D perhaps TRBD1 (5 bases). Trimming cost V 1 base and J 0 bases, with 9 bases left between them. Germline assignment: CDR1 SGDLS and CDR2 YYNGEE. The CDR3 runs 15 residues. This CDR3 is CASSVLPGSTDTQYF. The CDR3 DNA is TGTGCCAGCAGCGTACTCCCAGGGAGCACAGATACGCAGTATTTT.

Regarding this clone: Other DNA sequences from this sample encode an identical CDR3 as well. The chain employs TRBV4-3 and TRBJ2-3; 7 bases match TRBD2. Germline trimming cut 1 base from V and 3 bases from J; bases unmatched to any gene: 4. Germline CDR1 reads LGHNA; CDR2 reads YSLEER. This CDR3 is 15 amino acids long. The CDR3 region has the DNA TGCGCCAGCAGCCAAGGCGGGGGTTCGACAGATACGCAGTATTTT. It codes for CASSQGGGSTDTQYF.

This chain links TRBV11-2 with TRBJ1-1, with D uncertain. Per germline, CDR1 SGHAT and CDR2 FQNNGV. This CDR3 has 14 residues. V shed 0 bases and J shed 1 base, with 6 bases lying between them. CDR3 in DNA: TGTGCCAGCAGCTTAGAGTTTAGGAACACTGAAGCTTTCTTT. Translated: CASSLEFRNTEAFF.

The CDR3 DNA follows: TGTGCCAGTACAGAGGCAGGGGATTCTAACTATGGCTACACCTTC. The encoded protein is CASTEAGDSNYGYTF. This chain connects TRBV19 to TRBJ1-2, with a tentative D call TRBD1 (6 bases). From germline, CDR1 is LNHDA and CDR2 SQIVND (reference sequence). This CDR3 has 15 residues. The V gene lost 7 bases and the J gene lost 0 bases, with 15 bases spanning the gap.

The chain couples TRBV6-5 to TRBJ1-1, with TRBD1 matching over 7 bases. V trimming: 0 bases; J trimming: 8 bases; junction bases outside the gene matches: 3. The germline V gene has CDR1 MNHEY and CDR2 SVGAGI. The CDR3 sequence is 13 residues long. The CDR3 nucleotides are TGTGCCAGCAGTTACTCGAGGGGGCCAGAAGCTTTCTTT. This gives the protein CASSYSRGPEAFF.

The chain combines TRBV5-5 with TRBJ1-5, with unresolved D. Trimming pared 4 bases from V and 6 bases from J, leaving 8 bases between. The CDR3 is made up of 12 amino acids. The germline V gene encodes CDR1 SGHKS and CDR2 YYEKEE (reference sequence). The CDR3 reads CASSPIGQPQHF. DNA for the CDR3: TGTGCCAGCAGCCCCATTGGTCAGCCCCAGCATTTT.

V usage is TRBV19 and J usage is TRBJ1-5; TRBD1 matches at 8 bases. The CDR3 covers 15 residues. Germline V gene lookup returns CDR1 LNHDA and CDR2 SQIVND (reference sequence). The V gene end was trimmed by 3 bases and the J gene end by 3 bases; junction bases not matched to a gene: 4. Here the CDR3 reads CASSMGQAPNQPQHF. The CDR3 DNA is TGTGCCAGTAGTATGGGACAGGCCCCCAATCAGCCCCAGCATTTT.

This clone was picked up one time. The chain uses TRBV7-2 and TRBJ2-1; D is unresolved. The V and J ends lost 6 bases and 0 bases respectively, with 12 bases between them. CDR1 is SGHTA and CDR2 is FQGNSA in the germline V gene. The CDR3 spans 15 residues. The CDR3 nucleotides read TGTGCCAGCAGGATATTCGTGAGCTCCTACAATGAGCAGTTCTTC. The encoded protein is CASRIFVSSYNEQFF.

The chain is built from TRBV7-2 and TRBJ2-7; the D gene is possibly TRBD1 (5 bases). The CDR3 is made up of 13 amino acids. Trimming left V 0 bases short and J 5 bases short, with 8 bases between. Germline CDR1 and CDR2: SGHTA and FQGNSA. CDR3 amino acids: CASSLARANEQYF. The DNA of the CDR3 is TGTGCCAGCAGCTTAGCCAGGGCCAACGAGCAGTACTTC.

This clone was seen only a few times. The chain joins TRBV7-9 to TRBJ1-2; 7 nucleotides agree with TRBD1. V trimming: 1 base; J trimming: 6 bases; junction bases outside the gene matches: 2. The CDR3 loop spans 13 amino acids. Germline V gene lookup returns CDR1 SEHNR and CDR2 FQNEAQ (reference sequence). The chain's CDR3 is CASSLVQGHGYTF. The CDR3 DNA is TGTGCCAGCAGCTTAGTACAGGGGCATGGCTACACCTTC.

The genes are TRBV7-9 and TRBJ1-2; tentative D call: TRBD1 (5 bases). This CDR3 contains 14 residues. With 7 bases removed from V and 8 bases from J, the gap between germline ends came to 20 bases. Germline CDR1 and CDR2: SEHNR and FQNEAQ (reference sequence). The CDR3 DNA sequence: TGTGCCAGCAACCAGGCGCGGTGGGGCGAAGGCTACACCTTC. It encodes CASNQARWGEGYTF.

This chain uses TRBV5-1 with TRBJ2-5; no clear D. This CDR3 has 15 residues. V dropped 0 bases and J dropped 2 bases, with 11 bases sitting between them. Germline CDR1 and CDR2: SGHRS and YFSETQ. The DNA for the CDR3 is TGCGCCAGCAGCTTGGAGGGCGCCAGTCAAGAGACCCAGTACTTC. Protein sequence: CASSLEGASQETQYF.

The chain uses TRBV6-1 and TRBJ2-6, with D unresolved. Germline values: CDR1 MNHNS, CDR2 SASEGT. The ends were cut back, 4 bases at V and 0 bases at J, with 10 bases in the middle. CDR3 length: 16 amino acids. CDR3 nucleotide sequence: TGTGCCAGCAGTGGGTTCCTCGTCTCTGGGGCCAACGTCCTGACTTTC. This gives the protein CASSGFLVSGANVLTF.

V usage is TRBV28 and J usage is TRBJ2-6, with D possibly being TRBD2 (6 bases). CDR3 length equals 18 residues. The germline V gene has CDR1 MDHEN and CDR2 SYDVKM. Trimming stripped 4 bases from V and 3 bases from J, with 19 bases between. The CDR3, as DNA: TGTGCCAGCAGTTACCCCCGGGACTTGAAAGTTGGGGCCAACGTCCTGACTTTC. Translating gives CASSYPRDLKVGANVLTF.

The chain joins TRBV9 to TRBJ2-3, with D perhaps TRBD1 (6 bases). The CDR3 has 14 residues. V gave up 4 bases and J gave up 1 base, with 10 bases separating them. CDR1 and CDR2 (germline): SGDLS, YYNGEE. CDR3 bases: TGTGCCAGCAGCACCCGACAGGGCACAGATACGCAGTATTTT. Translated, it gives CASSTRQGTDTQYF. Full variable domain (missing parts from reference TRBV9 and TRBJ2-3): DSGVTQTPKHLITATGQRVTLRCSPRSGDLSVYWYQQSLDQGLQFLIQYYNGEERAKGNILERFSAQQFPDLHSELNLSSLELGDSALYFCASSTRQGTDTQYFGPGTRLTVL.

V and J are TRBV6-5 and TRBJ1-6; perhaps TRBD1 as D (6 bases). There are 15 residues in the CDR3. The germline CDR1 and CDR2 sequences are MNHEY and SVGAGI. Trimming removed 5 bases at V and 6 bases at J, with 14 bases between. The CDR3 nucleotides are TGTGCCAGCAGTCCGAACAGGGCGCGTAATTCACCCCTCCACTTT. Translation gives CASSPNRARNSPLHF.